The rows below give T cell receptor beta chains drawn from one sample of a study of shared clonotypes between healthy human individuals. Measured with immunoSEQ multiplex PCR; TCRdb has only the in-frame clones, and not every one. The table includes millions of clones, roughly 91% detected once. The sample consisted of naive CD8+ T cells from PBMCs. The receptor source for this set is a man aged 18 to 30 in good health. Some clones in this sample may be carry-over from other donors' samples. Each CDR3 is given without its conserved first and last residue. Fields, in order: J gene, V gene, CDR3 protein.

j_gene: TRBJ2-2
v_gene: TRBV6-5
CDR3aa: ASSYAIGMGELF

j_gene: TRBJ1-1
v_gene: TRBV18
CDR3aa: ASSLAPQGANTEAF

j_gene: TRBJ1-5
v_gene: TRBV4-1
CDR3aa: ASSQVGGEGQGQH

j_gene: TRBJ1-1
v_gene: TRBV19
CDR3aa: ASSIWANTEAF

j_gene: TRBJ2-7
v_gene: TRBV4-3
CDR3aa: ASSQALAEIYEQY

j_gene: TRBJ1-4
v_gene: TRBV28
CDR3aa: ASSFASHNEKLF

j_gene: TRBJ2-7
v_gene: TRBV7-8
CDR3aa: ASSPPGVVYEQY

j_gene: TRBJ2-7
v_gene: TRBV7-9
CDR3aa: ASSLVQSHEQY

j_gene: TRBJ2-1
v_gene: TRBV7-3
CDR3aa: ASSLTSAGRHNEQF

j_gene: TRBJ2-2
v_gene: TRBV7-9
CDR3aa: ASNPSPGSSEDVGELF

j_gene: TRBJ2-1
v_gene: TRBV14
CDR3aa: ASSGRISYNEQF

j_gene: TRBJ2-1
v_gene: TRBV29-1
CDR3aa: SVNKRGNEQF

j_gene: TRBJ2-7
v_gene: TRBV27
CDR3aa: ASSPYPTYEQY

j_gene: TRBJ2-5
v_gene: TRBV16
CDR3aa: ASSQLGDSETQY

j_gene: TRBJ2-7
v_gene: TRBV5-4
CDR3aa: ASSLTTGGYEQY

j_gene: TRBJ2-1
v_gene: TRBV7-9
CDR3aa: ASSPSQREGPRYEQF

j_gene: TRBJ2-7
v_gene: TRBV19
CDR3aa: ASRLQGDKIHEQY

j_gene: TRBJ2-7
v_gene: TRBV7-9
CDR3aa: ASSPQADYRWGEQY

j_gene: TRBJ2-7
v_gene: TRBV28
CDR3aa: ASSRQSSYEQY

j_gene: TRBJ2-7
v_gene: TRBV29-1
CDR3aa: SVSGNEQY

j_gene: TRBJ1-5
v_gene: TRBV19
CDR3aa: ASSMRGTGQPQH

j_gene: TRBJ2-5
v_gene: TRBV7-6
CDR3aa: ASSLVLLGQETQY

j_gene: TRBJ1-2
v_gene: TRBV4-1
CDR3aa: ASGPWGAENYGYT

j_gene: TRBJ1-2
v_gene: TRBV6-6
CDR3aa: ASSEDRGNYGYT

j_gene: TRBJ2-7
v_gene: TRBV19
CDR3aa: ASSISGGPYEQY

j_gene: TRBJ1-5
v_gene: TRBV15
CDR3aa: ATSSPGTGSDGPQH

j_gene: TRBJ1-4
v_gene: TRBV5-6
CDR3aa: ASPGQTRLLNEKLF

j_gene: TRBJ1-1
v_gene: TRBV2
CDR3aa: ASSELKNTEAF

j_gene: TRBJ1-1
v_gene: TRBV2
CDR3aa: ASSERGTEAF